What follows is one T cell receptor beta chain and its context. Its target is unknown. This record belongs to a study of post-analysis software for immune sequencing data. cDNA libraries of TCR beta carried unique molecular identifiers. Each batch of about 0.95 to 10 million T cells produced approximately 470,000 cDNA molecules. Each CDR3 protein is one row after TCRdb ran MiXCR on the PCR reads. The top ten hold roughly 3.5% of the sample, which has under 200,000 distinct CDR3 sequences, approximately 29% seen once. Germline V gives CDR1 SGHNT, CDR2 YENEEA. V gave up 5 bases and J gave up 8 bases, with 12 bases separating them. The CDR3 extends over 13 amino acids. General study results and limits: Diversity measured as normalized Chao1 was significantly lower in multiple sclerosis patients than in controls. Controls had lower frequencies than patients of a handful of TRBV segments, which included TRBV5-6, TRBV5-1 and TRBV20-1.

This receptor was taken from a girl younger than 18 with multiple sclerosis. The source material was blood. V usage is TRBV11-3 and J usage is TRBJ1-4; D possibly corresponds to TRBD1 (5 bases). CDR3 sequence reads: CASSLGPEEKLFF. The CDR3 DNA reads TGTGCCAGCAGCCTGGGACCGGAAGAAAAACTGTTTTTT.